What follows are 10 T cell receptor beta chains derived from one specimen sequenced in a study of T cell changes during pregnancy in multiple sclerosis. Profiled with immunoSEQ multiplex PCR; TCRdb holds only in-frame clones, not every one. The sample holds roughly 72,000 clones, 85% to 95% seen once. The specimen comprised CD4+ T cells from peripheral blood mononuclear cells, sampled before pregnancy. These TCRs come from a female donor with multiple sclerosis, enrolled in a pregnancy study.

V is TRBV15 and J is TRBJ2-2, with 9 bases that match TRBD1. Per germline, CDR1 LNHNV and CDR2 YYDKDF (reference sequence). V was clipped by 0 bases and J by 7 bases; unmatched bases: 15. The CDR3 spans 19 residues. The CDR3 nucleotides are TGTGCCACCAGCAGAGACTCGTTTAGAACAGGGGGCGCGATCGGGGAGCTGTTTTTT. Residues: CATSRDSFRTGGAIGELFF.

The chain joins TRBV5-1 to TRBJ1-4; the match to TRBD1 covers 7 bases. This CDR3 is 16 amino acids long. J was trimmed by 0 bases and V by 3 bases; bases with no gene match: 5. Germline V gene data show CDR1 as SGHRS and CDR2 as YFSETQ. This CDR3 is CASSWGQSATNEKLFF. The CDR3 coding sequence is TGCGCCAGCAGCTGGGGACAGTCAGCAACTAATGAAAAACTGTTTTTT.

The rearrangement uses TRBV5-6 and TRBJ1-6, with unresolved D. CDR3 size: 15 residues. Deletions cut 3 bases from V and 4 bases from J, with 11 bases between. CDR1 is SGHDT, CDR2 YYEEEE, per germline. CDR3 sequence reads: CASSSGRTYNSPLHF. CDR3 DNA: TGTGCCAGCAGCTCTGGACGGACTTATAATTCACCCCTCCACTTT.

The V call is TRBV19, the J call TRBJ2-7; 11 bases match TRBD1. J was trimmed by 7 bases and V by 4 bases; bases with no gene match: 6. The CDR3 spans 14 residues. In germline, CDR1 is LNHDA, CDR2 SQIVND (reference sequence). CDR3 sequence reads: CASSTPGDRGEQYF. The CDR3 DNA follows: TGTGCCAGTAGTACCCCTGGGGACAGGGGGGAGCAGTACTTC.

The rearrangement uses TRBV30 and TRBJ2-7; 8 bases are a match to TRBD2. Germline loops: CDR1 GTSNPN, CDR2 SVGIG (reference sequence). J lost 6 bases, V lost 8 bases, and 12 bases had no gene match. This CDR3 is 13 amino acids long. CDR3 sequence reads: CARTLWAGGEQYF. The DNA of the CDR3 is TGTGCCCGGACTTTGTGGGCGGGAGGCGAGCAGTACTTC. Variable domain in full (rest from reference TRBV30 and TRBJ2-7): SQTIHQWPATLVQPVGSPLSLECTVEGTSNPNLYWYRQAAGRGLQLLFYSVGIGQISSEVPQNLSASRPQDRQFILSSKKLLLSDSGFYLCARTLWAGGEQYFGPGTRLTVT.

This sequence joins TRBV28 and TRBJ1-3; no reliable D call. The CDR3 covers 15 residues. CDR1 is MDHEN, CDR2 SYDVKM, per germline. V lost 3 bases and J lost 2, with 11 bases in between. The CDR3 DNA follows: TGTGCCAGCAGTTTCCTCTCGGGAGCTGGAAACACCATATATTTT. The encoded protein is CASSFLSGAGNTIYF.

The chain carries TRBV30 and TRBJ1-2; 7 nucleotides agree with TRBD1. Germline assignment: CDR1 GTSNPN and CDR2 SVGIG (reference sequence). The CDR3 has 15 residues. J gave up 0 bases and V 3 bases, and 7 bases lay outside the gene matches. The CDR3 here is CAWRASTGPNYGYTF. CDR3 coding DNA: TGTGCCTGGAGGGCTTCGACAGGGCCTAACTATGGCTACACCTTC.

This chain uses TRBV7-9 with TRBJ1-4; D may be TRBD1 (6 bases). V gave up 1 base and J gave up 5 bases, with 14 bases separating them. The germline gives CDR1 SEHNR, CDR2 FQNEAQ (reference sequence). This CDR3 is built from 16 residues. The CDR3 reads CASSLELGTKNEKLFF. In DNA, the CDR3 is TGTGCCAGCAGCTTAGAGCTCGGGACAAAGAATGAAAAACTGTTTTTT.

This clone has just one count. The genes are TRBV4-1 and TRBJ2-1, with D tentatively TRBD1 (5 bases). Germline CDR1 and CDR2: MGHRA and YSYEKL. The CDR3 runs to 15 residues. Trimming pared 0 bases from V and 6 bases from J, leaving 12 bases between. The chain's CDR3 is CASSQDRAPFNEQFF. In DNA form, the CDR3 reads TGCGCCAGCAGCCAAGACAGGGCGCCCTTCAATGAGCAGTTCTTC.

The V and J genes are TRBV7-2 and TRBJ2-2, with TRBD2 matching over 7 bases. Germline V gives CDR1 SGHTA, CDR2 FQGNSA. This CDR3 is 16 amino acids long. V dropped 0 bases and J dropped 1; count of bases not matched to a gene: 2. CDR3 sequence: CASSLASGRNTGELFF. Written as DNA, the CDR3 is TGTGCCAGCAGCTTAGCTAGCGGGCGGAACACCGGGGAGCTGTTTTTT.